This T cell receptor (beta chain) comes out of a study of a mutant IDH1 vaccine in newly diagnosed glioma. V lost 5 bases and J 4 bases, leaving 11 bases between the germline ends. CDR1 is MNHEY, CDR2 SVGAGI, per germline. There are 13 residues in the CDR3. A word on this clone: The antigen is unknown.

Broader study findings: Alterations occurring in top peripheral T cell clonotypes seemed unrelated to pseudoprogression.

Time point specified: week 5, during vaccination. The vaccine gave 300 ug of a 20-mer mutant IDH1 peptide subcutaneously per dose. TCRdb's copy holds only in-frame clones and misses some; the assay was immunoSEQ multiplex PCR. The sample carries about 40,000 clones, about nine tenths recorded once. The sample in question was PBMCs, obtained from a glioma patient whose treatment included an IDH1 peptide vaccine. The sequence was obtained from a man aged 45-60 years with glioma. The chain employs TRBV6-5 and TRBJ2-5; TRBD2 might be the D (5 bases). CDR3 protein: CASSKDFGETQYF. CDR3 DNA: TGTGCCAGCAGTAAGGACTTCGGAGAGACCCAGTACTTC.